These T cell receptor beta chains were read from a single sample in a study of CD8 T cells in Susac syndrome. TCRdb reprocessed the immunoSEQ multiplex PCR reads via MiXCR and lists one record per CDR3 protein. The table has fewer than 85,000 distinct CDR3 sequences, roughly 94% seen once. The sequenced material came from CD8+ T cells from PBMCs. The receptors shown here come from a human donor with Susac syndrome. CDR3s include the opening cysteine and the closing phenylalanine or tryptophan. D genes are given only for firm matches. For some rows the clone size is stated as once, few or many, or as a class when expanded; others skip it.

.	TRBV29-1	TRBJ2-1	TRBD2	TGCAGCGTTGAAGGCCCTCAGGAGGGAGGGAACAATGAGCAGTTCTTC	CSVEGPQEGGNNEQFF
.	TRBV9	TRBJ1-2	TRBD1	TGTGCCAGCAGCGCGGGACAGAGGGGCTACACCTTC	CASSAGQRGYTF
.	TRBV9	TRBJ2-1	.	TGTGCCAGCAGCCCGGGCAGAGTGTACAATGAGCAGTTCTTC	CASSPGRVYNEQFF
.	TRBV10-2	TRBJ2-7	TRBD2	TGCGCCAGCAGTGAGATTAGCGGGGTCCTCTACGAGCAGTACTTC	CASSEISGVLYEQYF
.	TRBV10-3	TRBJ2-1	TRBD2	TGTGCCATCAGTGACGGGAGGGCCATGTACAATGAGCAGTTCTTC	CAISDGRAMYNEQFF
.	TRBV15	TRBJ1-5	TRBD1	TGTGCCACCGGACCCGGGACAGGTAATCAGCCCCAGCATTTT	CATGPGTGNQPQHF
.	TRBV29-1	TRBJ2-1	.	TGCAGCGTTGATAGCGGCCTATATGAGCAGTTCTTC	CSVDSGLYEQFF
.	TRBV7-9	TRBJ2-1	TRBD2	TGTGCCAGCAGCTTGACGCGGGAGTCTAATGAGCAGTTCTTC	CASSLTRESNEQFF
.	TRBV9	TRBJ2-3	TRBD2	TGTGCCAGCAGCGTAGGGTCGGGACTAGATGTAGATACGCAGTATTTT	CASSVGSGLDVDTQYF
.	TRBV7-6	TRBJ2-7	TRBD1	TGTGCCAGCAGTCTGACAGGGGCCTACGAGCAGTACTTC	CASSLTGAYEQYF
.	TRBV27	TRBJ2-2	TRBD2	TGTGCCAGCAGTTTATTGGGACTAGCGGGAGACACCGGGGAGCTGTTTTTT	CASSLLGLAGDTGELFF
.	TRBV30	TRBJ2-7	.	TGTGCCTGGAGTGTAGGGTCTACCTACGAGCAGTACTTC	CAWSVGSTYEQYF
.	TRBV5-1	TRBJ1-1	.	TGCGCCAGCAACATAGGGGGGGACACTGAAGCTTTCTTT	CASNIGGDTEAFF
once	TRBV20-1	TRBJ2-3	.	TGCAGTGCCGCAACCTTAGCCCTTGTCGAGTATTTT	CSAATLALVEYF
.	TRBV25-1	TRBJ2-7	.	TGTGCCAGCAGTAGGGGGGGACTCGTCTACGAGCAGTACTTC	CASSRGGLVYEQYF
.	TRBV28	TRBJ1-5	.	TGTGCCAGCAGCCCAGAAGGGGTGGCTAGCAATCAGCCCCAGCATTTT	CASSPEGVASNQPQHF
.	TRBV20-1	TRBJ2-5	.	TGCAGTGCTAGAGTTGGAATCCAAGAGACCCAGTACTTC	CSARVGIQETQYF
.	TRBV19	TRBJ1-2	TRBD1	TGTGCCACGGGGACAGGGGGCCATGGCTACACCTTC	CATGTGGHGYTF
once	TRBV29-1	TRBJ2-3	TRBD1	TGCAGCGTTGAAATTGACAGGGTCAAGACGGATACGCAGTATTTT	CSVEIDRVKTDTQYF
.	TRBV20-1	TRBJ2-7	.	TGCAGTGCTAAACCCAGGGGATCTGCCGAGCAGTACTTC	CSAKPRGSAEQYF
.	TRBV20-1	TRBJ2-7	.	TGCAGTGCTAGAGATCGGAAGTATCCAAGCTCCTACGAGCAGTACTTC	CSARDRKYPSSYEQYF
.	TRBV5-1	TRBJ1-5	.	TGCGCCAGCAGCTGGGGACCTGAAAACAATCAGCCCCAGCATTTT	CASSWGPENNQPQHF
.	TRBV3-1	TRBJ2-1	.	TGTGCCAGCAGCCATGGGTTCGGCAATGAGCAGTTCTTC	CASSHGFGNEQFF
.	TRBV20-1	TRBJ2-7	TRBD1	TGCAGTGCTAGAGATCAGGGGGTGCAGTACTTC	CSARDQGVQYF
.	TRBV13	TRBJ2-1	.	TGTGCCAGCAGCTTAGGGTATAGCTCCTACAATGAGCAGTTCTTC	CASSLGYSSYNEQFF
once	TRBV11-2	TRBJ2-3	.	TGTGCCAGCAGCTCCCGCCACCAGGGATTTTGGACAGATACGCAGTATTTT	CASSSRHQGFWTDTQYF
few	TRBV5-6	TRBJ2-1	.	TGTGCCAGCAGTTTGTCGGTCGGGGTCTACAATGAGCAGTTCTTC	CASSLSVGVYNEQFF
.	TRBV7-3	TRBJ1-2	TRBD1	TGTGCCAGCAGCACCGGACAGGGGGAAGACTATGGCTACACCTTC	CASSTGQGEDYGYTF
.	TRBV24-1	TRBJ2-2	.	TGTGCCACCAACCCAGACAACACCGGGGAGCTGTTTTTT	CATNPDNTGELFF
.	TRBV29-1	TRBJ2-1	TRBD1	TGCAGCGTTGTTTCGACAGGGTCTACCTACAATGAGCAGTTCTTC	CSVVSTGSTYNEQFF
.	TRBV4-3	TRBJ2-1	TRBD2	TGCGCCAGCAGCCAAGACTTGGTAGCGGGAGACAATGAGCAGTTCTTC	CASSQDLVAGDNEQFF
.	TRBV6-6	TRBJ2-7	.	TGTGCCAGCTCCGCGGCCTACGAGCAGTACTTC	CASSAAYEQYF
.	TRBV27	TRBJ2-1	TRBD2	TGTGCCAGCAGTTTATTGGGCGGGAGGGCCTTTGAGCAGTTCTTC	CASSLLGGRAFEQFF
once	TRBV25-1	TRBJ2-7	.	TGTGCCAGCAGCGGTCTTGGGGTGGGGGATTACGAGCAGTACTTC	CASSGLGVGDYEQYF
once	TRBV19	TRBJ2-1	.	TGTGCCAGTAGTACAAAGGGGCAGATACCGTTCTTC	CASSTKGQIPFF
.	TRBV11-2	TRBJ2-1	.	TGTGCCAGCAGCCCAGGGCAGGGGCCCTACAATGAGCAGTTCTTC	CASSPGQGPYNEQFF
.	TRBV4-3	TRBJ2-3	TRBD2	TGCGCCAGCAGATATTCCCGGGAGGGGTCAGATACGCAGTATTTT	CASRYSREGSDTQYF
.	TRBV11-3	TRBJ2-2	.	TGTGCCAGCAGCTTATCGGGTCCTCCTTACACCGGGGAGCTGTTTTTT	CASSLSGPPYTGELFF
.	TRBV30	TRBJ2-7	TRBD1	TGTGCCTGGAGTTCCGGGACAGGGAGCAACGAGCAGTACTTC	CAWSSGTGSNEQYF
.	TRBV12-3/TRBV12-4	TRBJ2-7	.	TGTGCCAGCAGCCCCGGGGTGAACGAGCAGTACTTC	CASSPGVNEQYF
.	TRBV9	TRBJ2-5	TRBD2	TGTGCCAGCAGCGCCGGACTAGCGGAAGAGACCCAGTACTTC	CASSAGLAEETQYF
.	TRBV7-9	TRBJ2-1	TRBD1	TGTGCCAGCAGTTCAACGACAGGGCGGTCCTCGAATGAGCAGTTCTTC	CASSSTTGRSSNEQFF
.	TRBV27	TRBJ2-7	.	TGTGCCAGCAGTTTATTCCCGGGTGGAGAGCAGTACTTC	CASSLFPGGEQYF
.	TRBV4-3	TRBJ2-7	TRBD1	TGCGCCAGCAGCCAAGAGTGGACAGGGGGCTACGAGCAGTACTTC	CASSQEWTGGYEQYF
once	TRBV20-1	TRBJ1-5	.	TGCAGTGCTAGAGATCAGCAACCTGCTCAGCCCCAGCATTTT	CSARDQQPAQPQHF
.	TRBV3-1	TRBJ2-1	TRBD2	TGTGCCAGCAGCCAAGAGGGCGGGAGCGAATCTTACAATGAGCAGTTCTTC	CASSQEGGSESYNEQFF
.	TRBV7-9	TRBJ2-3	TRBD2	TGTGCCAGCAGCCGGCCTTACGGGAGGACAGATACGCAGTATTTT	CASSRPYGRTDTQYF
.	TRBV30	TRBJ1-2	.	TGTGCCTGGACCCCGTTGAGAGATGGCTACACCTTC	CAWTPLRDGYTF
.	TRBV4-1	TRBJ2-3	.	TGCGCCAGCAGCCCGGGACTGTACACAGATACGCAGTATTTT	CASSPGLYTDTQYF
.	TRBV6-2/TRBV6-3	TRBJ2-2	.	TGTGCCAGCAGGGTCCCGAACACCGGGGAGCTGTTTTTT	CASRVPNTGELFF
once	TRBV13	TRBJ2-1	.	TGTGCCAGCAGCTTAACAACTGGGGGTGAGCAGTTCTTC	CASSLTTGGEQFF